Here is one TCR beta chain with its context. The CDR3 is made up of 17 amino acids. V trimming: 0 bases; J trimming: 5 bases; junction bases outside the gene matches: 9. Looked up from germline, CDR1 is LNHNV and CDR2 is YYDKDF (reference sequence). The data were obtained in a study of blood T cell repertoires in COVID-19. Authors' processing steps: Estimates of nucleated cell counts were drawn from the amplification of reference gene primers. Here immunoSEQ multiplex PCR was the method, and the copy in TCRdb shows in-frame clones only, minus some. V and J calls and clone size come straight from that table; D and trimming were deduced from the DNA. The sample shows tens of thousands of clones, 60% to 85% of them seen only once.

The sequence came from a man aged 60-69 years with active COVID-19. The chain uses TRBV15 and TRBJ1-5; 8 nucleotides agree with TRBD1. The sequenced sample was peripheral blood. The CDR3: CATSRDLGRGLDQPQHF. CDR3 in DNA: TGTGCCACCAGCAGAGATCTTGGCAGGGGGCTCGATCAGCCCCAGCATTTT.